Presented here are 3 T cell receptor beta chains from one specimen sequenced in a study of T cell responses to AZD1222 COVID-19 vaccine. Using immunoSEQ multiplex PCR, the repertoire was profiled, and TCRdb retains in-frame clones only, with some absent. The table records 46,000 or so clones, about three quarters of them present only once. Material: peripheral blood, obtained on day 0 of AZD1222 vaccination. All receptors come from an adult in good health.

V and J are TRBV7-2 and TRBJ2-3; D remains ambiguous. Germline V gene data show CDR1 as SGHTA and CDR2 as FQGNSA. The CDR3 runs to 13 residues. Trimming cost V 2 bases and J 5 bases, with 8 bases left between them. DNA for the CDR3: TGTGCCAGCAGCTTACTGGGGTTAGATACGCAGTATTTT. It is translated as CASSLLGLDTQYF.

The rearrangement uses TRBV7-2 and TRBJ1-2; TRBD1 might be the D (6 bases). Per germline, CDR1 SGHTA and CDR2 FQGNSA. Deletions cut 5 bases from V and 6 bases from J, with 19 bases between. The CDR3 spans 15 residues. CDR3: CASSLPTAGDNGYTF. Here the CDR3 DNA reads TGTGCCAGCAGCCTCCCGACGGCAGGGGATAATGGCTACACCTTC.

This chain connects TRBV28 to TRBJ2-5; no definite D call. The CDR3 contains 14 residues. V was trimmed by 6 bases and J by 2 bases, leaving 13 bases between them. Germline values: CDR1 MDHEN, CDR2 SYDVKM. The CDR3 sequence is CASSNEVSQETQYF. CDR3 bases: TGTGCCAGCAGCAACGAGGTCTCTCAAGAGACCCAGTACTTC.